These 3 T cell receptor beta chains originate from one sample sequenced in a study of T cells in Graves' hyperthyroidism and ophthalmopathy. Amplification targeted TCR beta CDR3 regions from RNA transcripts. RT-PCR in the first round (using the HTBI primer set) targeted the TCR CDR3. TCRdb reanalysed the multiplex PCR reads using MiXCR and keeps one entry per CDR3 protein. The table shows under 350,000 distinct CDR3 sequences, with about 20% occurring only once. The specimen sequenced was blood. These TCRs come from a woman aged 45-65 years with Graves' hyperthyroidism.

The chain combines TRBV29-1 with TRBJ2-1; TRBD1 agrees at 8 bases. J was trimmed by 8 bases and V by 7 bases; bases with no gene match: 10. The CDR3 is 13 residues long. Per germline, CDR1 SQVTM and CDR2 ANQGSEA. In DNA, the CDR3 is TGCAGCGCCGCCCAGGGGGCCAGGGATGAGCAGTTCTTC. Its protein is CSAAQGARDEQFF.

Concerning this clonotype: One end of the junction varies from germline; a read error may be responsible. The J gene is TRBJ2-5, the V gene TRBV7-7; D is possibly TRBD1 or TRBD2 (6 bases each). Germline lookup yields CDR1 SSHAT and CDR2 FNYEAQ (reference sequence). This CDR3 has 15 residues. This chain's CDR3 is CASSQGRTAQETQYF. CDR3 nucleotide sequence: TGTGCTAGCAGCCAAGGGAGGACAGCCCAAGAGACCCAGTACTTC.

This clonotype was detected once. A single base separates this from a much larger clone, so it may be a read error. The genes are TRBV27 and TRBJ1-2, with a tentative D call TRBD1 (5 bases). The CDR3 runs to 13 residues. V lost 5 bases and J 6 bases, leaving 13 bases between the germline ends. Germline CDR1 MNHEY, CDR2 SMNVEV (reference sequence). The CDR3 nucleotides read TGTGCCAGCAGTCCCGGGGCGGCCAATGGCTACACCTTC. This gives the protein CASSPGAANGYTF.